This T cell receptor (beta chain) is from a study of cytomegalovirus exposure and HLA in healthy donors. Comment on this clone: Antigen specificity is unknown.

Findings and caveats of the study: Many donors shared some public TCRs, even though most TCR sequences were rare.

V trimming: 2 bases; J trimming: 10 bases; junction bases outside the gene matches: 2. The germline gives CDR1 WNHNN, CDR2 SYGVQD (reference sequence). This CDR3 spans 11 amino acids. The PCR contained 60 Vbeta and 13 Jbeta primers. Here immunoSEQ multiplex PCR was the method, and the copy in TCRdb shows in-frame clones only, minus some. The repertoire holds more than 80,000 clones, around 68% seen once, with 15% in the top ten. The chain combines TRBV10-1 with TRBJ2-7; 7 nucleotides align to TRBD2. The receptor comes from a woman aged 40 to 55 in good health and CMV-seropositive. Sample: PBMCs. CDR3 bases: TGCGCCAGCAGTGAGAGCGGGGTACAGTACTTC. Protein sequence: CASSESGVQYF.